The rows below give T cell receptor beta chains drawn from one sample of a study of blood T cell repertoires in COVID-19. This table comes from immunoSEQ multiplex PCR, and its TCRdb copy is limited to in-frame clones, with some not included. Among about 190,000 clones listed, more than 85% were seen once. Specimen: peripheral blood. Receptors originate from a man aged 25 to 45 with acute or convalescent COVID-19. Each CDR3 is given with its conserved first and last residue. The D gene is left open where the match is weak. Rows may omit the clone size; those that give it use once, few, many or a size class.

j_call	v_call	d_call	clone_size	cdr3_aa	cdr3_nt
TRBJ2-4	TRBV2	TRBD2	.	CASSEGTSLAKNIQYF	TGTGCCAGCAGTGAAGGGACTAGTCTAGCCAAAAACATTCAGTACTTC
TRBJ2-7	TRBV15	.	.	CATSVDYTYEQYF	TGTGCCACCAGCGTGGACTATACCTACGAGCAGTACTTC
TRBJ2-3	TRBV29-1	.	.	CSVEAPAGSDTQYF	TGCAGCGTTGAAGCTCCTGCAGGGTCAGATACGCAGTATTTT
TRBJ2-6	TRBV28	.	once	CASRTEGAAGANVLTF	TGTGCCAGCAGGACGGAGGGGGCAGCTGGGGCCAACGTCCTGACTTTC
TRBJ1-5	TRBV18	.	.	CASSATGAYQPQHF	TGTGCCAGCTCGGCGACAGGCGCTTATCAGCCCCAGCATTTT
TRBJ1-3	TRBV28	.	.	CASSPQGTSGNTIYF	TGTGCCAGCAGCCCACAGGGCACCTCTGGAAACACCATATATTTT
TRBJ1-6	TRBV5-1	.	.	CASSLGTVRNSPLHF	TGCGCCAGCAGCTTGGGGACAGTACGGAATTCACCCCTCCACTTT
TRBJ1-1	TRBV27	.	.	CASSLAGMNTEAFF	TGTGCCAGCAGTTTGGCAGGAATGAACACTGAAGCTTTCTTT
TRBJ1-6	TRBV19	TRBD1	.	CASQQGVSYNSPLHF	TGTGCCAGTCAACAGGGGGTCTCCTATAATTCACCCCTCCACTTT
TRBJ2-2	TRBV9	.	once	CASSASPGHLTGELFF	TGTGCCAGCAGCGCGTCACCGGGACACCTCACCGGGGAGCTGTTTTTT
TRBJ2-7	TRBV7-9	.	.	CASSFTQGEQYF	TGTGCCAGCAGCTTCACTCAGGGCGAGCAGTACTTC
TRBJ1-2	TRBV24-1	.	.	CATSDLRDYGYTF	TGTGCCACCAGTGATTTGAGAGACTATGGCTACACCTTC
TRBJ2-2	TRBV5-1	.	.	CASSPDVEAGELFF	TGCGCCAGCAGCCCGGACGTGGAGGCCGGGGAGCTGTTTTTT
TRBJ1-2	TRBV29-1	.	.	CSVSYNYGYTF	TGCAGCGTCTCTTATAACTATGGCTACACCTTC
TRBJ2-5	TRBV12-5	.	.	CASGLMLGGVDKETQYF	TGTGCTAGTGGTTTGATGTTGGGCGGGGTAGACAAAGAGACCCAGTACTTC
TRBJ2-1	TRBV11-1	.	once	CASSPDRPNEQFF	TGTGCCAGCAGCCCGGACAGACCCAATGAGCAGTTCTTC
TRBJ1-2	TRBV14	.	few	CASSQQRTDYGYTF	TGTGCCAGCAGCCAGCAGAGGACAGACTATGGCTACACCTTC
TRBJ1-6	TRBV9	TRBD1	.	CASSGTGVIGKPLHF	TGTGCCAGCAGCGGGACAGGGGTTATCGGTAAGCCCCTCCACTTT
TRBJ2-7	TRBV3-1/TRBV3-2	TRBD2	.	CASSQATSGGLNEQYF	TGTGCCAGCAGCCAAGCGACCAGCGGGGGTCTGAACGAGCAGTACTTC
TRBJ1-1	TRBV5-1	TRBD1	.	CASSLDRDRRDTEAFF	TGCGCCAGCAGCTTAGACCGGGACAGGCGGGACACTGAAGCTTTCTTT
TRBJ2-1	TRBV13	.	.	CASSLSQGNEQFF	TGTGCCAGCAGTCTCTCACAGGGCAATGAGCAGTTCTTC
TRBJ1-2	TRBV14	.	.	CASSQPSRDGYTF	TGTGCCAGCAGCCAACCTTCTAGAGATGGCTACACCTTC
TRBJ2-7	TRBV19	.	.	CASSAGRTYEQYF	TGTGCCAGTAGTGCTGGCCGAACCTACGAGCAGTACTTC
TRBJ1-2	TRBV28	TRBD1	.	CASSQTTGARYTF	TGTGCCAGCAGTCAAACGACAGGGGCGCGCTACACCTTC
TRBJ1-2	TRBV28	.	.	CASSLSARGYTF	TGTGCCAGCAGTTTATCGGCCAGGGGCTACACCTTC
TRBJ2-4	TRBV4-1	.	.	CASSQYREGTKNIQYF	TGCGCCAGCAGCCAATATCGTGAGGGAACCAAAAACATTCAGTACTTC
TRBJ1-6	TRBV9	.	.	CASSVTDINSPLHF	TGTGCCAGCAGCGTAACAGATATCAATTCACCCCTCCACTTT
TRBJ2-7	TRBV5-4	TRBD2	.	CASSPTGRGKGEQYF	TGTGCCAGCAGCCCGACGGGGAGGGGTAAGGGCGAGCAGTACTTC
TRBJ2-1	TRBV5-6	TRBD2	.	CASSPKGLAGNNEQFF	TGTGCCAGCAGCCCAAAGGGACTAGCGGGTAACAATGAGCAGTTCTTC
TRBJ1-1	TRBV27	.	.	CASSLIRGTEAFF	TGTGCCAGCAGTTTAATACGAGGCACTGAAGCTTTCTTT
TRBJ1-5	TRBV10-1	TRBD1	once	CASSVQGSKSNQPQHF	TGCGCCAGCAGCGTACAGGGGAGTAAGAGCAATCAGCCCCAGCATTTT
TRBJ2-5	TRBV6-1	TRBD2	.	CASSEGGWTSGVPQETQYF	TGTGCCAGCAGTGAGGGGGGGTGGACTAGCGGGGTCCCCCAAGAGACCCAGTACTTC
TRBJ1-1	TRBV28	TRBD1	.	CASSLPGTGNTEAFF	TGTGCCAGCAGTTTACCGGGGACAGGGAACACTGAAGCTTTCTTT
TRBJ2-7	TRBV5-1	.	.	CASSLTETYEQYF	TGCGCCAGCAGCTTGACCGAGACCTACGAGCAGTACTTC
TRBJ2-1	TRBV4-1	.	.	CASSQDTGRYEQFF	TGCGCCAGCAGCCAAGATACGGGAAGGTATGAGCAGTTCTTC
TRBJ2-2	TRBV12-3/TRBV12-4	.	.	CASNPSRTGELFF	TGTGCCAGCAATCCCTCGCGGACCGGGGAGCTGTTTTTT
TRBJ2-3	TRBV5-4	.	once	CASSLGSLASTDTQYF	TGTGCCAGCAGCTTGGGTTCGCTAGCGTCAACAGATACGCAGTATTTT
TRBJ1-4	TRBV19	.	few	CASTPQPRRNEKLFF	TGTGCCAGTACCCCTCAACCAAGGCGGAACGAAAAACTGTTTTTT
TRBJ1-5	TRBV2	.	.	CASSHRSSGNQPQHF	TGTGCCAGCAGTCACAGATCCTCGGGCAATCAGCCCCAGCATTTT
TRBJ2-7	TRBV14	.	.	CASSQGTSVTYEQYF	TGTGCCAGCAGCCAAGGCACTTCCGTGACCTACGAGCAGTACTTC
TRBJ1-1	TRBV27	.	.	CASSLYPEGAEAFF	TGTGCCAGCAGTTTATACCCGGAGGGAGCTGAAGCTTTCTTT
TRBJ1-3	TRBV19	.	few	CASSPHSGEDSSGNTIYF	TGTGCCAGTAGCCCACACTCGGGAGAGGACTCTTCTGGAAACACCATATATTTT
TRBJ2-7	TRBV11-3	TRBD2	few	CASSLGLAGAEQYF	TGTGCCAGCAGCTTGGGACTAGCGGGAGCCGAGCAGTACTTC
TRBJ1-1	TRBV6-5	.	.	CASGGRPAYTEAFF	TGTGCCAGCGGCGGAAGACCCGCTTATACTGAAGCTTTCTTT
TRBJ2-1	TRBV19	.	.	CASRLSTSGENEQFF	TGTGCCAGTAGACTGTCTACAAGTGGAGAGAATGAGCAGTTCTTC
TRBJ2-1	TRBV4-1	TRBD2	.	CASSQFGLAYNEQFF	TGCGCCAGCAGCCAATTCGGACTAGCATACAATGAGCAGTTCTTC
TRBJ2-7	TRBV6-5	.	.	CASSSLYEQYF	TGTGCCAGCAGTAGCCTTTACGAGCAGTACTTC
TRBJ1-3	TRBV3-1/TRBV3-2	.	.	CASSQYLADRRDTIYF	TGTGCCAGCAGCCAATACCTCGCAGACCGTCGGGACACCATATATTTT
TRBJ2-5	TRBV4-2	TRBD2	.	CASSLGLAGGETQYF	TGTGCCAGCAGCCTCGGACTAGCGGGGGGAGAGACCCAGTACTTC
TRBJ1-4	TRBV28	.	.	CASRRPGLEELFF	TGTGCCAGCAGACGTCCAGGACTAGAAGAACTGTTTTTT
TRBJ1-2	TRBV4-1	.	few	CASSQVGSGRANYGYTF	TGCGCCAGCAGCCAAGTAGGATCCGGCAGGGCTAACTATGGCTACACCTTC
TRBJ2-7	TRBV6-5	.	once	CASSSSPGTGFYEQYF	.
TRBJ2-1	TRBV19	.	.	CASSIIAEYEQFF	TGTGCCAGTAGTATTATCGCCGAGTATGAGCAGTTCTTC
TRBJ1-1	TRBV7-7	.	.	CASSLGAFTEAFF	TGTGCTAGCAGCTTAGGGGCCTTCACTGAAGCTTTCTTT
TRBJ1-2	TRBV4-1	.	once	CASSQGPGELVYGYTF	TGCGCCAGCAGCCAAGGTCCGGGGGAGTTAGTCTATGGCTACACCTTC
TRBJ2-1	TRBV3-1/TRBV3-2	.	.	CASSPSIGTRRNEQFF	TGTGCCAGCAGCCCATCAATCGGGACAAGGAGGAATGAGCAGTTCTTC
TRBJ2-7	TRBV5-1	.	.	CASSLVRDSYEQYF	TGCGCCAGCAGCTTGGTCAGGGACTCCTACGAGCAGTACTTC
TRBJ2-7	TRBV6-5	.	.	CASRAPSEQYF	TGTGCCAGCCGAGCCCCAAGCGAGCAGTACTTC
TRBJ2-3	TRBV29-1	.	.	CSVEDRLSLSTDTQYF	TGCAGCGTTGAAGACAGACTTTCCCTCAGCACAGATACGCAGTATTTT